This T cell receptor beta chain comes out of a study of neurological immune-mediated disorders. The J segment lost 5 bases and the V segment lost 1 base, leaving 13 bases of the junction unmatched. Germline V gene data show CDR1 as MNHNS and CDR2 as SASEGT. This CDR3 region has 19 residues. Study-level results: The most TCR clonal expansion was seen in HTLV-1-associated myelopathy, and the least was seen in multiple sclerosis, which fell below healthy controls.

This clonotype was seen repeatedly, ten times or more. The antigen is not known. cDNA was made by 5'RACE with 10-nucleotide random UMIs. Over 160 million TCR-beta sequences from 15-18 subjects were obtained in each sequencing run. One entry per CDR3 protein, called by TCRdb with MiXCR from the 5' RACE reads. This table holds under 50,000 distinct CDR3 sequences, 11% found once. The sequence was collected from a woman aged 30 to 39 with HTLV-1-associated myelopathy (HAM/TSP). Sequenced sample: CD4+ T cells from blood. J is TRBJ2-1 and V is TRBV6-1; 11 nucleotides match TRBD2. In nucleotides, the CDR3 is TGTGCCAGCAGTGAAGTTCTTAGCGGGGGGGCAGTCGGCGACAATGAGCAGTTCTTC. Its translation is CASSEVLSGGAVGDNEQFF.